This T cell receptor beta chain was identified in a study of T cells in Graves' hyperthyroidism and ophthalmopathy (dated by TCRdb to about 2019). About the full investigation: Peripheral blood samples were taken at initial diagnosis, before any treatment was given. TCR V-J signatures able to tell the groups apart were searched for in a discovery cohort of around 95 patients, of whom more than 40 had Graves' ophthalmopathy and some 60 had stable Graves' hyperthyroidism. An independent validation cohort of fewer than 20 hyperthyroidism patients and about 16 patients who later progressed to ophthalmopathy tested prospective prediction of ophthalmopathy. The roughly 90 discovery patients were divided at random into training and test sets in a 7:3 ratio. In several Graves' hyperthyroidism patients, the study also compared T-cell repertoires from thyroid tissue with T-cell repertoires from blood. After blood sampling, hyperthyroidism patients were treated with methimazole at a starting dose of 30 mg daily, and ophthalmopathy patients were treated with high-dose intravenous methylprednisolone. The paper reports TCR Vbeta CDR3 sequencing of over 120 peripheral blood samples: approximately 43 ophthalmopathy, under 80 hyperthyroidism and 17 progressor patients.

Stable Graves' hyperthyroidism was defined as the absence of progression to ophthalmopathy over 18 months of follow-up. Hyperthyroidism patients were newly diagnosed, had a disease duration of under 2 months, and were aged 18 to 65 years. Patients with uncontrolled infections, other autoimmune diseases, pregnancy or lactation were excluded. Clinical symptoms, serum thyroxine and TRAb, thyroid ultrasound, and orbital computed tomography formed the basis for the diagnoses. PBMCs were isolated from approximately 10 ml of fresh peripheral blood by Ficoll-Paque density gradient centrifugation. Total RNA was extracted with Trizol reagent, and quality was checked on an Agilent 2100 Bioanalyzer. This clonotype came up a few times. Its antigen target is currently unknown. No quality values exist for individual bases; no much larger clone is one base distant. The full study reports these points: Most expanded thyroid clonotypes (frequency above 0.001) were also detected in blood, a finding suggesting that blood repertoires may reflect thyroid immune responses. Sample size was not statistically predetermined, and investigators were not blinded to group allocation. During validation, the model predicted progression to ophthalmopathy a median of approximately 6 months ahead of onset, with almost 71% sensitivity and roughly 75% specificity. A model built on a 13 V-J signature distinguished ophthalmopathy from stable hyperthyroidism, reaching around 87% sensitivity and about 81% specificity in cross-validation and 80%/75% in testing.

The TCR beta CDR3 regions were amplified from RNA transcripts. The TCR CDR3 was subjected to a first round of RT-PCR using the HTBI primer set and the Qiagen OneStep RT-PCR kit. Libraries were constructed in a second round of multiplex PCR, after which size selection and purification were carried out. Sequencing of the libraries was done on an Illumina HiSeq2000 using paired-end 100 bp reads. Per the source publication's procedure: SOAPnuke was used to process the raw data, throwing out any read that contained adapters or uncalled bases, had a mean Phred below 15, or lacked an exact constant-primer or identifier match. COPE v1.2.5 was used to merge high-quality paired reads, and clonotypes were defined as unique nucleotide sequences. MiTCR v1.1 was used to align the clonotypes against IMGT TRBV, TRBD and TRBJ reference segments. The analysis included only V-J combinations with a frequency above 0.0001, which together covered more than 99% of the repertoires. A TCS score was defined as the ratio of F50 (clonal expansion) to E x V (chaos), with BLOSUM62-based TCRdist applied between CDR3 peptides within each V-J. Welch's t-statistics and random forest reduced around 550 V-J features to 13, which were used in a naive Bayes classifier (R e1071). TCRdb reanalyzed the raw reads on its own, using fastp at Q25 for trimming and MiXCR for clone calling, and kept in-frame beta chains. Each CDR3 protein gets just one entry, which takes the most common genes and DNA from the rows behind it. These V and J calls originate from TCRdb's pipeline instead of the authors' own analysis. Here the sample has some 770,000 distinct CDR3 sequences; 16% occur a single time. The ten largest account for approximately 8.4% of the sample.

The specimen sequenced was blood. The receptor was derived from a man younger than 35 with Graves' hyperthyroidism.

The bases are TGTGCCAGCAGTCCTAAAAGACCCGGGGAGCTGTTTTTT. Its coded protein is CASSPKRPGELFF. The chain is made from TRBV28 and TRBJ2-2, with the D gene too uncertain to name. Inclusive of the bounding cysteine and phenylalanine, the CDR3 is 13 residues long. Left in the record is the CDR3 DNA by itself, 39 bases read in frame from the first base. V is cut by 5 bases and J by 6 bases, and the space between the germline ends is 10 bases. Sequences MDHEN (CDR1) and SYDVKM (CDR2) are obtained from the germline V gene.